This T cell receptor (beta chain) derives from a study of cytomegalovirus exposure and HLA in healthy donors. The CDR3 has 15 residues. Per germline, CDR1 KGHSH and CDR2 LQKENI. The V gene end was trimmed by 2 bases and the J gene end by 0 bases; junction bases not matched to a gene: 0. PCR involved 60 Vbeta and 13 Jbeta primers. The assay was immunoSEQ multiplex PCR, and TCRdb's table has in-frame clones only and misses some. The sample consists of 150,000 to 200,000 clones, around four fifths of them appearing once. V and J are TRBV18 and TRBJ1-3; 8 bases are shared with TRBD1. The receptor comes from a man aged 18 to 30 in good health and CMV-seronegative. Sequences were obtained from PBMCs. CDR3: CASSPTGGSGNTIYF. The DNA for the CDR3 is TGTGCCAGCTCACCAACAGGGGGCTCTGGAAACACCATATATTTT.